A selection of T cell receptor beta chains follows, all from one sample in a study of cytomegalovirus exposure and HLA in healthy donors. Some clones are missing from TCRdb's copy, which holds only in-frame ones; the method was immunoSEQ multiplex PCR. The table has around 280,000 clones, approximately 90% seen once. Sample: PBMCs. The receptors were sampled from a young woman in good health and CMV-seronegative. Both conserved end residues are part of each CDR3. Each record gives: CDR3 DNA, CDR3 protein, V gene, J gene, D gene. D genes are given only for firm matches.

cdr3_nt: TGTGCCAGCAGCCCGAGGACAGGGTATACCGGGGAGCTGTTTTTT
cdr3_aa: CASSPRTGYTGELFF
v_call: TRBV7-3
j_call: TRBJ2-2
d_call: TRBD1

cdr3_nt: TGTGCCAGCAGCGTCCGGGACTACCAAGAGACCCAGTACTTC
cdr3_aa: CASSVRDYQETQYF
v_call: TRBV5-4
j_call: TRBJ2-5
d_call: NA

cdr3_nt: TGTGCCATCAGTAAAGACAGGGGTACTGAAGCTTTCTTT
cdr3_aa: CAISKDRGTEAFF
v_call: TRBV10-3
j_call: TRBJ1-1
d_call: TRBD1

cdr3_nt: TGTGCCAGCAGCGCCCGACTCAACTCTGGAAACACCATATATTTT
cdr3_aa: CASSARLNSGNTIYF
v_call: TRBV9
j_call: TRBJ1-3
d_call: NA

cdr3_nt: TGTGCCAGTAGCCGGGCTAGCGGGACCTACAATGAGCAGTTCTTC
cdr3_aa: CASSRASGTYNEQFF
v_call: TRBV19
j_call: TRBJ2-1
d_call: TRBD2

cdr3_nt: TGTGCCAGCAGCTTAATGCGGGGGGAAAATGAAAAACTGTTTTTT
cdr3_aa: CASSLMRGENEKLFF
v_call: TRBV5-8
j_call: TRBJ1-4
d_call: NA

cdr3_nt: TGTGCCTGGGATCCGGGACAAAACTATGGCTACACCTTC
cdr3_aa: CAWDPGQNYGYTF
v_call: TRBV30
j_call: TRBJ1-2
d_call: NA

cdr3_nt: TGTGCCATCGGGACTAGCGGGTTCGAGCAGTACTTC
cdr3_aa: CAIGTSGFEQYF
v_call: TRBV10-3
j_call: TRBJ2-7
d_call: TRBD2

cdr3_nt: TGCGCCAGCAGCGAGCTTAGCGGGGGGGGCACAGATACGCAGTATTTT
cdr3_aa: CASSELSGGGTDTQYF
v_call: TRBV10-1
j_call: TRBJ2-3
d_call: TRBD2

cdr3_nt: TGTGCCAGCAGTGCTCGACAACGGGGTGAAGCTTTCTTT
cdr3_aa: CASSARQRGEAFF
v_call: TRBV2
j_call: TRBJ1-1
d_call: NA

cdr3_nt: TGTGCCAGCAGCCAGCCGACAGGGGGCAGCACAGATACGCAGTATTTT
cdr3_aa: CASSQPTGGSTDTQYF
v_call: TRBV4-2
j_call: TRBJ2-3
d_call: TRBD1

cdr3_nt: TGTGCCAGCAGTTACAGGGTCGGGGACAGGGAAACGGGCAACTATGGCTACACCTTC
cdr3_aa: CASSYRVGDRETGNYGYTF
v_call: TRBV6-7
j_call: TRBJ1-2
d_call: TRBD1